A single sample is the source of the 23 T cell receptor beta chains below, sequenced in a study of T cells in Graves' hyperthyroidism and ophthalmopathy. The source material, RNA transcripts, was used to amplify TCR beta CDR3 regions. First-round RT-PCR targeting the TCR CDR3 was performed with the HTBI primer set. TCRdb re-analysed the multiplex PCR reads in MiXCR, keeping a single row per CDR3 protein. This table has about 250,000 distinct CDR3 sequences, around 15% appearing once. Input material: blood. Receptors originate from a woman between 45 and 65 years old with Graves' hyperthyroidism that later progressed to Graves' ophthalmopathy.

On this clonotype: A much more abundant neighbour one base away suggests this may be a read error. As DNA, the CDR3 is TGCGCCAGCAGCTTGGGGGCTAGCAATCAGCCCCAGCATTTT. Its protein is CASSLGASNQPQHF. The rearrangement links TRBV5-1 to TRBJ1-5, with D unclear. V was cut by 0 bases and J by 0 bases, with 4 bases left in between. The CDR3 extends over 14 amino acids. CDR1 is SGHRS and CDR2 is YFSETQ in the germline V gene.

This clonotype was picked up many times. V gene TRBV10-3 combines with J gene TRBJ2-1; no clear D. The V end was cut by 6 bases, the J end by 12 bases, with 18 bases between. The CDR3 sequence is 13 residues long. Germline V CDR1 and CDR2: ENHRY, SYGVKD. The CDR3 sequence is CAISPTGGNRQFF. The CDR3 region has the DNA TGTGCCATCAGCCCGACTGGTGGGAATCGGCAGTTCTTC.

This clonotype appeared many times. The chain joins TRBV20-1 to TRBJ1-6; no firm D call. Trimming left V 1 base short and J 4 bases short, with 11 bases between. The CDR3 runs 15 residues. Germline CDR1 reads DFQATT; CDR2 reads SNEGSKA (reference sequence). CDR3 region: CSARAPEGYNSPLHF. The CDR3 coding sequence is TGCAGTGCTAGAGCGCCGGAGGGTTATAATTCACCCCTCCACTTT.

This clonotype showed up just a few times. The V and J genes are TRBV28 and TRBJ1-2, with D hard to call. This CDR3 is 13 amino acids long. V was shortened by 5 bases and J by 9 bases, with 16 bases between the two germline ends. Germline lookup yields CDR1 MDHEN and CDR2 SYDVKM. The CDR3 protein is CASSRAGVGSYTF. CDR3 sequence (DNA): TGTGCCAGCAGTAGGGCCGGGGTAGGTAGCTACACCTTC.

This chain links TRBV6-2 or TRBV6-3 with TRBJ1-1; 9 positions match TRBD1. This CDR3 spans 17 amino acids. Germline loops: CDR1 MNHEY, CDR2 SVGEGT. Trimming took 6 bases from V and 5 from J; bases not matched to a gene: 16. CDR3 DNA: TGTGCCAGCAGGCATGGGACAGGGCGGGCTCAAGGAACTGAAGCTTTCTTT. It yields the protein CASRHGTGRAQGTEAFF.

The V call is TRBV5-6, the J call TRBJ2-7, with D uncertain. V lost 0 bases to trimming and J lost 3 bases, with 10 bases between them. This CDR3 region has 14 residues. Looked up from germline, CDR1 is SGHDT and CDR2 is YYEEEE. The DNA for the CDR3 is TGTGCCAGCAGCTTGGGTGTCAATTACTACGAGCAGTACTTC. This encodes CASSLGVNYYEQYF.

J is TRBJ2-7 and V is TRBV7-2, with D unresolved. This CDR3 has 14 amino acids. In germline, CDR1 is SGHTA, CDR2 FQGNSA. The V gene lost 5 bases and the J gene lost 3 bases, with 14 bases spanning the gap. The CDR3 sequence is CASSHANVLYEQYF. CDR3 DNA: TGTGCCAGCAGCCATGCCAACGTACTCTACGAGCAGTACTTC.

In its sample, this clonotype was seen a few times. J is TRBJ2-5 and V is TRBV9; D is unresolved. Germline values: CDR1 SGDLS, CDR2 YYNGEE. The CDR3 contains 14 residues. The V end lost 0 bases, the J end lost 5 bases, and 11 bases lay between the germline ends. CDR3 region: CASSVDSVRETQYF. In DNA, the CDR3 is TGTGCCAGCAGCGTAGACTCGGTACGGGAGACCCAGTACTTC. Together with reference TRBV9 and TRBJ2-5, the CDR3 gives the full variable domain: DSGVTQTPKHLITATGQRVTLRCSPRSGDLSVYWYQQSLDQGLQFLIQYYNGEERAKGNILERFSAQQFPDLHSELNLSSLELGDSALYFCASSVDSVRETQYFGPGTRLLVL.

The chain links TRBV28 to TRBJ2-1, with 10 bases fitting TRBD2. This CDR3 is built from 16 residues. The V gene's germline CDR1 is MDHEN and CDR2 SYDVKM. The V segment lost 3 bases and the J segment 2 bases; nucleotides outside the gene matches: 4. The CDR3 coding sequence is TGTGCCAGCAGTTTGAGCGGGAGGGTTGCCTACAATGAGCAGTTCTTC. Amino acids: CASSLSGRVAYNEQFF.

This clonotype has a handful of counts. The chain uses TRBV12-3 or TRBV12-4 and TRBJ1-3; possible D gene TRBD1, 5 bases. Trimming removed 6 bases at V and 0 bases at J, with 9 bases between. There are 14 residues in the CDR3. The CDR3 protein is CASRGTDSGNTIYF. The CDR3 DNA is TGTGCCAGCAGGGGGACTGACTCTGGAAACACCATATATTTT.

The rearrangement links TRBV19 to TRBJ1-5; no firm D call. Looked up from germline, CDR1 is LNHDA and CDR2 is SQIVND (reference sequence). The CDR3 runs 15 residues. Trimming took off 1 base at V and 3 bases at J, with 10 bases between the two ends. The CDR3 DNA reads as TGTGCCAGTAGTATAGGGGCGGCCCTCAATCAGCCCCAGCATTTT. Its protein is CASSIGAALNQPQHF.

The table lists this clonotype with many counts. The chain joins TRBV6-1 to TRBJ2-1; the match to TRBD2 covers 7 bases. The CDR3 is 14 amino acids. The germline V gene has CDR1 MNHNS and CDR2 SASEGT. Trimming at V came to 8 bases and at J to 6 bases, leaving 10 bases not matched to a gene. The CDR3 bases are TGTGCCAGCCGGAAAGGGGAGGGTTTCAATGAGCAGTTCTTC. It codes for CASRKGEGFNEQFF.

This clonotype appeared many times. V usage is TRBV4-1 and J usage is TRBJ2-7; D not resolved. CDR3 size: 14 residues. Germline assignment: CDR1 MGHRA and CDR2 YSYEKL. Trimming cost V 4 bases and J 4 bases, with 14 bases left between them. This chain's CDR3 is CASSPLPIEYEQYF. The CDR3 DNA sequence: TGCGCCAGCAGCCCACTGCCGATTGAATACGAGCAGTACTTC.

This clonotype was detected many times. The CDR3 coding sequence is TGTGCCAGTCGCGGCGGGGATCAGCCCCAGCATTTT. Translated: CASRGGDQPQHF. This sequence joins TRBV28 and TRBJ1-5, with D uncertain. V lost 9 bases, J lost 5 bases, and 11 bases lay in between. The CDR3 runs 12 residues. Germline loops: CDR1 MDHEN, CDR2 SYDVKM. Combining the CDR3 with reference TRBV28 and TRBJ1-5 gives the whole variable domain DVKVTQSSRYLVKRTGEKVFLECVQDMDHENMFWYRQDPGLGLRLIYFSYDVKMKEKGDIPEGYSVSREKKERFSLILESASTNQTSMYLCASRGGDQPQHFGDGTRLSIL.

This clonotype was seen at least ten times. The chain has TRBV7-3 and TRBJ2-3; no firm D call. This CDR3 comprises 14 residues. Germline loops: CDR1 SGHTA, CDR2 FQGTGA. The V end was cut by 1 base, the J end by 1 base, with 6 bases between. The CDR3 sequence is CASSLMQGTDTQYF. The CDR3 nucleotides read TGTGCCAGCAGCTTAATGCAGGGCACAGATACGCAGTATTTT.

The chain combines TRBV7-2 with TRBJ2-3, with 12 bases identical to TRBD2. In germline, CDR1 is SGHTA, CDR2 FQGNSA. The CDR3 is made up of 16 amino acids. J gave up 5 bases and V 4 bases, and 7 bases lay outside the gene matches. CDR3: CASSSLAGGPGDTQYF. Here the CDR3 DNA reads TGTGCCAGCAGCTCGCTAGCGGGAGGGCCGGGAGATACGCAGTATTTT.

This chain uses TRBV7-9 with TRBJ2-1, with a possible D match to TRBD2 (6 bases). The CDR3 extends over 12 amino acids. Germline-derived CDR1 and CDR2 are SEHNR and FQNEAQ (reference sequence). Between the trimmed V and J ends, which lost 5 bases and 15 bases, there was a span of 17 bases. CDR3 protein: CASSSRDSLGFF. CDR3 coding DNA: TGTGCCAGCAGCAGCCGGGACTCACTGGGGTTCTTC.

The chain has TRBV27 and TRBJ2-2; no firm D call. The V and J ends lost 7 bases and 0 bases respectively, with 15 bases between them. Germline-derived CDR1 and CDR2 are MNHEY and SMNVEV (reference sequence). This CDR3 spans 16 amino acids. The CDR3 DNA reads TGTGCCAGCAAGATAGGGCCATACACGAACACCGGGGAGCTGTTTTTT. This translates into CASKIGPYTNTGELFF.

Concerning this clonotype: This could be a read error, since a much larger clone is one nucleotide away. The CDR3 DNA is TGTGCCAGCAGCCACTCATACGGCGGGGAGACCCAGTACTTC. It yields the protein CASSHSYGGETQYF. The chain combines TRBV11-3 with TRBJ2-5, with D maybe TRBD2 (5 bases). Trimming left V 5 bases short and J 5 bases short, with 15 bases between. This CDR3 is 14 amino acids long. Germline-derived CDR1 and CDR2 are SGHNT and YENEEA.

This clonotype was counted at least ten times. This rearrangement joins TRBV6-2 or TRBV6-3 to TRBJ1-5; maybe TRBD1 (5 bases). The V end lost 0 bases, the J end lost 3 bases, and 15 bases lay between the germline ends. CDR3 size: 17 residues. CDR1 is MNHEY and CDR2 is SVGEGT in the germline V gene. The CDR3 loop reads CASSYSPGYGDNQPQHF. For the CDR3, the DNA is TGTGCCAGCAGTTACTCTCCAGGGTATGGTGACAATCAGCCCCAGCATTTT.

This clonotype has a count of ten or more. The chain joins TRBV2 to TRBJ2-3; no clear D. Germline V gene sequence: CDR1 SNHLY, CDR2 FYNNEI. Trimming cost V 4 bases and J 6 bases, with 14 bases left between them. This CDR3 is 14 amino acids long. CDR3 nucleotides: TGTGCCAGCAGTGGAGACGCGACCGTGGATACGCAGTATTTT. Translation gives CASSGDATVDTQYF. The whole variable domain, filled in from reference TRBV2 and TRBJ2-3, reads EPEVTQTPSHQVTQMGQEVILRCVPISNHLYFYWYRQILGQKVEFLVSFYNNEISEKSEIFDDQFSVERPDGSNFTLKIRSTKLEDSAMYFCASSGDATVDTQYFGPGTRLTVL.

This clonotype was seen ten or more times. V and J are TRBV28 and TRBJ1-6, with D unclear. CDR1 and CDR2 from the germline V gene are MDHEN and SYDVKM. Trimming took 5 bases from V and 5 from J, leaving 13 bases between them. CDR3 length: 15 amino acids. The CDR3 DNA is TGTGCCAGCAGTCCAGAACCCGCGGATAATTCACCCCTCCACTTT. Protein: CASSPEPADNSPLHF. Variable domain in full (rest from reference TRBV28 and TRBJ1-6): DVKVTQSSRYLVKRTGEKVFLECVQDMDHENMFWYRQDPGLGLRLIYFSYDVKMKEKGDIPEGYSVSREKKERFSLILESASTNQTSMYLCASSPEPADNSPLHFGNGTRLTVT.

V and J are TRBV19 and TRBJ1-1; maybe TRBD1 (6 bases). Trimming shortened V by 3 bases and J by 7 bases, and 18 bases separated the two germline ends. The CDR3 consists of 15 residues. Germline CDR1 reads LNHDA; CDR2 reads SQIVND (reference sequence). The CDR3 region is CASSMGTGGAYEAFF. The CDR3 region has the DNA TGTGCCAGTAGTATGGGCACGGGGGGCGCATATGAAGCTTTCTTT.